One and the same sample provided the 3 T cell receptor beta chains below, sequenced in a study of blood T cell repertoires in COVID-19. Repertoires were generated with immunoSEQ multiplex PCR, while TCRdb's copy carries only in-frame clones and drops some. The sample consists of 250,000 to 300,000 clones, around 85% of them appearing once. The source material was PBMCs or T cells enriched from blood (not recorded which). The receptors were gathered from a woman aged 45 to 65 who had recovered from COVID-19.

This clone has only a few counts. The V and J genes are TRBV5-5 and TRBJ1-1, with no clear D. The V and J ends lost 0 bases and 1 base respectively, with 7 bases between them. Per the germline V gene, CDR1 is SGHKS and CDR2 is YYEKEE (reference sequence). The CDR3 spans 14 residues. The CDR3 nucleotides read TGTGCCAGCAGCTTGGTCTGGAGGAACACTGAAGCTTTCTTT. Amino acid sequence: CASSLVWRNTEAFF.

This chain links TRBV19 with TRBJ2-1; 7 bases are shared with TRBD1. The V segment lost 4 bases and the J segment 4 bases; nucleotides outside the gene matches: 10. There are 16 residues in the CDR3. Germline-derived CDR1 and CDR2 are LNHDA and SQIVND (reference sequence). CDR3 sequence: CASSTTGNARYNEQFF. The CDR3 DNA follows: TGTGCCAGTAGTACGACAGGGAATGCAAGATACAATGAGCAGTTCTTC.

V gene TRBV28 combines with J gene TRBJ1-4; the D gene is possibly TRBD1 (6 bases). Germline CDR1 MDHEN, CDR2 SYDVKM. This CDR3 region has 15 residues. Trimming took 4 bases from V and 8 from J, leaving 17 bases between them. CDR3 sequence: CASSSLGGAREKLFF. The CDR3 DNA sequence: TGTGCCAGCAGTTCCCTTGGGGGGGCGCGCGAAAAACTGTTTTTT.